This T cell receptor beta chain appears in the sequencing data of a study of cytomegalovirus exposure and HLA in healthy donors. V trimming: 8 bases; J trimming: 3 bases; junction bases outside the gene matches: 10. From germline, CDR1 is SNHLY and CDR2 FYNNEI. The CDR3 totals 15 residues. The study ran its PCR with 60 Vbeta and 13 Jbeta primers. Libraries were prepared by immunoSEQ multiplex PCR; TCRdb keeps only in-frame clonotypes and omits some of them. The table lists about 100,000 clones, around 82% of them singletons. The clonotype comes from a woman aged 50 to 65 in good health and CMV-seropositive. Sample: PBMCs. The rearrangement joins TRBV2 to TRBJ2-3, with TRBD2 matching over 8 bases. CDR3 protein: CASCPRGGGTDTQYF. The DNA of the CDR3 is TGTGCCAGCTGCCCACGGGGGGGCGGTACAGATACGCAGTATTTT.